The 14 T cell receptor beta chains listed next were all sequenced from one sample in a study of blood T cells in healthy people across ages. Combining a sample-barcoded 5' primer with a J-beta primer mix, a second PCR ran for 7 to 11 cycles. TCRdb processed the 5' RACE reads anew with MiXCR; each CDR3 protein has one entry. The sample gives under 2,000,000 distinct CDR3 sequences, roughly 50% of which show up once; approximately 2.1% is in the top ten. The specimen sequenced was blood. These receptors were taken from a woman in her forties in good health.

V usage is TRBV7-8 and J usage is TRBJ2-4; the D is unclear. Trimming pared 5 bases from V and 4 bases from J, leaving 9 bases between. Germline assignment: CDR1 SGHVS and CDR2 FQNEAQ. This CDR3 region has 13 residues. The CDR3 DNA sequence: TGTGCCAGCAGCCCCAATACGAAAAACATTCAGTACTTC. This translates into CASSPNTKNIQYF.

This clonotype was observed a few times. The chain is built from TRBV20-1 and TRBJ2-5; TRBD1 agrees at 11 bases. V lost 0 bases, J lost 6 bases, and 6 bases stayed unmatched. Germline-derived CDR1 and CDR2 are DFQATT and SNEGSKA (reference sequence). This CDR3 contains 15 residues. CDR3 protein: CSARDGQGAVQTQYF. The CDR3 DNA sequence: TGCAGTGCTAGAGACGGACAGGGGGCGGTGCAGACCCAGTACTTC.

J is TRBJ1-2 and V is TRBV7-9; D is unresolved. Germline CDR1 reads SEHNR; CDR2 reads FQNEAQ (reference sequence). Trimming took 3 bases from V and 0 from J, leaving 11 bases between them. The CDR3 contains 15 residues. The CDR3 loop is CASSFSNSPNYGYTF. The DNA of the CDR3 is TGTGCCAGCAGCTTCTCTAACAGTCCTAACTATGGCTACACCTTC.

CDR3 protein: CSGSGGGRGAYEQYF. The CDR3, as DNA: TGCAGTGGTTCAGGGGGAGGCAGGGGGGCCTACGAGCAGTACTTC. The V gene is TRBV20-1, the J gene TRBJ2-4; the D gene is possibly TRBD1 (7 bases). Near its end, the DNA agrees better with TRBJ2-7, so the J call may be wrong. The CDR3 runs 15 residues. CDR1 and CDR2 (germline): DFQATT, SNEGSKA (reference sequence).

This chain uses TRBV4-3 with TRBJ1-2; D call uncertain. This CDR3 is 15 amino acids long. V was trimmed by 0 bases and J by 8 bases, leaving 16 bases between them. Germline values: CDR1 LGHNA, CDR2 YSLEER. The CDR3 nucleotides are TGCGCCAGCAGCCAAGATCGGGGAACTGCTTCCGGCTACACCTTC. This codes for CASSQDRGTASGYTF.

This clonotype was recorded only once. The CDR3 region has the DNA TGTGCCAGCAGTGAACAGGGGTTCCGCACAGATACGCAGTATTTT. Translation gives CASSEQGFRTDTQYF. V gene TRBV28 combines with J gene TRBJ2-3, with 7 positions matching TRBD1. The CDR3 is 15 residues long. The V gene's germline CDR1 is MDHEN and CDR2 SYDVKM. The J segment lost 1 base and the V segment lost 5 bases, leaving 6 bases of the junction unmatched.

The V gene is TRBV18, the J gene TRBJ1-2, with a tentative D call TRBD1 (5 bases). Germline V CDR1 and CDR2: KGHSH, LQKENI. Deletions cut 5 bases from V and 6 bases from J, with 13 bases between. The length of the CDR3 is 13 residues. CDR3 in amino acids: CASSSSRVNGYTF. The CDR3 DNA reads as TGTGCCAGCTCATCCTCCAGGGTCAATGGCTACACCTTC.

The gene calls are TRBV5-1 and TRBJ2-5, with 10 bases fitting TRBD1. Germline trimming cut 7 bases from V and 13 bases from J; bases unmatched to any gene: 16. CDR1 SGHRS and CDR2 YFSETQ come from the germline V gene. The CDR3 covers 14 residues. As DNA, the CDR3 is TGCGCCAGCTCCACCGGGACAGGGGCCTACGAGCGGTACTTC. Amino acid sequence: CASSTGTGAYERYF.

The chain links TRBV5-1 to TRBJ1-6; weak D call: TRBD1 (5 bases). Between the trimmed V and J ends, which lost 5 bases and 10 bases, there was a span of 13 bases. This CDR3 contains 13 residues. Germline V gene sequence: CDR1 SGHRS, CDR2 YFSETQ. This CDR3 reads CASRRTRKSPLHF. Written as DNA, the CDR3 is TGCGCCAGCAGGAGGACACGTAAATCACCCCTCCACTTT.

This clonotype was seen more than once but under ten times. Here the CDR3 DNA reads TGTGCCAGCACTCCAGGAAGGGGCGGCTACACCTTC. It codes for CASTPGRGGYTF. V gene TRBV7-9 combines with J gene TRBJ1-2, with D possibly being TRBD1 (5 bases). Trimming pared 7 bases from V and 8 bases from J, leaving 14 bases between. Germline assignment: CDR1 SEHNR and CDR2 FQNEAQ (reference sequence). The CDR3 totals 12 residues.

Here the CDR3 DNA reads TGCAGCGTTGTTGGACAGGGGGATTACGAGCAGTACTTC. It specifies CSVVGQGDYEQYF. The V call is TRBV29-1, the J call TRBJ2-5, with 10 bases that match TRBD1. TRBJ2-7 explains the end of the DNA better; the J call may be wrong. The germline V gene encodes CDR1 SQVTM and CDR2 ANQGSEA. This CDR3 region has 13 residues.

As concerns this clonotype: With a much larger clone just one base away, this may be a read error. J is TRBJ2-3 and V is TRBV11-1; D gene unclear. Germline-derived CDR1 and CDR2 are SGHAT and FQDESV (reference sequence). The CDR3 totals 14 residues. The CDR3 DNA follows: TGTGCCAACAGCTTAGGTCCCCGCACAGATACGCAGTATTTT. Its translation: CANSLGPRTDTQYF.

In its sample, this clonotype was seen a few times. The CDR3 sequence: CASSLNPFDGYTF. Here the CDR3 DNA reads TGTGCCAGCAGCTTAAATCCGTTCGATGGCTACACCTTC. This chain joins TRBV7-9 and TRBJ1-2; no clear D gene. Trimming removed 2 bases from V and 6 bases from J, with 10 bases in between. CDR3 length equals 13 residues. Per the germline V gene, CDR1 is SEHNR and CDR2 is FQNEAQ (reference sequence).

The chain combines TRBV14 with TRBJ1-1, with a possible D match to TRBD1 (5 bases). With 0 bases removed from V and 10 bases from J, the gap between germline ends came to 12 bases. CDR3 length: 13 residues. Germline CDR1 reads SGHDN; CDR2 reads FVKESK. The CDR3 here is CASSQEQVGVAFF. CDR3 bases: TGTGCCAGCAGCCAAGAACAGGTTGGGGTAGCTTTCTTT.